The 10 T cell receptor beta chains below all came from one sample that was sequenced in a study of control samples from healthy donors and cancer patients (dated by TCRdb to 2020 to 2021). The method behind the library was the immunoSEQ multiplex PCR assay. TCRdb re-hosts the immuneACCESS table, in-frame sequences only. Its copies lack some clones; in the studies checked, an unresolved V gene accounts for under half of them, and the cause for the rest is not known. The sample records roughly 170,000 clones, about 86% of which are singletons. The ten largest clones capture around 5% of the sample. The sequenced sample was blood. The receptors were gathered from a woman aged 25 to 39 in good health.

Concerning this clone: At one end the junction does not follow the germline gene, possibly because of a read error. V is TRBV7-7 and J is TRBJ2-5; possibly TRBD1 or TRBD2 for D (7 bases each). This CDR3 spans 15 amino acids. Germline CDR1 reads SSHAT; CDR2 reads FNYEAQ (reference sequence). This chain's CDR3 is CASSRKTGEGETQYF. The CDR3 DNA sequence: TGTGCTAGCAGCCGAAAAACAGGGGAGGGAGAGACCCAGTACTTC.

This rearrangement joins TRBV7-8 to TRBJ2-5; D call uncertain. CDR3 length: 12 residues. The V gene's germline CDR1 is SGHVS and CDR2 FQNEAQ. Trimming removed 1 base at V and 5 bases at J, with 5 bases between. CDR3 sequence (DNA): TGTGCCAGCAGCTTAGGTCCGGAGACCCAGTACTTC. This codes for CASSLGPETQYF.

This chain connects TRBV2 to TRBJ1-3; D unresolved. CDR1 is SNHLY and CDR2 is FYNNEI in the germline V gene. This CDR3 has 11 amino acids. V was trimmed by 8 bases and J by 1 base, leaving 3 bases between them. Written as DNA, the CDR3 is TGTGCCAGCGAATCTGGAAACACCATATATTTT. This sequence encodes CASESGNTIYF.

V and J are TRBV14 and TRBJ2-1, with TRBD2 as a possible D gene (5 bases). CDR1 and CDR2 (germline): SGHDN, FVKESK. Trimming shortened V by 4 bases and J by 3 bases, and 10 bases separated the two germline ends. This CDR3 spans 14 amino acids. CDR3 sequence (DNA): TGTGCCAGCAGCCCTCGGACTCTCTACAATGAGCAGTTCTTC. This sequence encodes CASSPRTLYNEQFF.

The CDR3 DNA reads as TGTGCCTGGAGAGGACAGAGCTCTGGAAACACCATATATTTT. It encodes CAWRGQSSGNTIYF. This chain links TRBV30 with TRBJ1-3, with D perhaps TRBD1 (6 bases). This CDR3 spans 14 amino acids. CDR1 GTSNPN and CDR2 SVGIG come from the germline V gene (reference sequence). V lost 3 bases to trimming and J lost 0 bases, with 9 bases between them.

The chain is built from TRBV19 and TRBJ2-5; 12 bases are a match to TRBD2. This CDR3 contains 15 residues. With V trimmed by 10 bases and J by 0 bases, 6 bases remained unmatched. Germline assignment: CDR1 LNHDA and CDR2 SQIVND (reference sequence). The CDR3, as DNA: TGTGCCACCCTTAGACTAGCGGGGGACCAAGAGACCCAGTACTTC. Residues: CATLRLAGDQETQYF. Based on the CDR3 plus reference TRBV19 and TRBJ2-5, the full variable domain is DGGITQSPKYLFRKEGQNVTLSCEQNLNHDAMYWYRQDPGQGLRLIYYSQIVNDFQKGDIAEGYSVSREKKESFPLTVTSAQKNPTAFYLCATLRLAGDQETQYFGPGTRLLVL.

The CDR3 nucleotides read TGTGCCAGCAGCTTGGCTGGACTAGCGGGGGGGACAGATACGCAGTATTTT. Its translation: CASSLAGLAGGTDTQYF. The V call is TRBV7-9, the J call TRBJ2-3; 15 bases line up with TRBD2. Germline V gene lookup returns CDR1 SEHNR and CDR2 FQNEAQ (reference sequence). V shed 3 bases and J 3 bases; nucleotides not matched to a gene: 4. The CDR3 runs 17 residues.

The J gene is TRBJ1-5, the V gene TRBV2; TRBD1 matches 10 bases. The V gene's germline CDR1 is SNHLY and CDR2 FYNNEI. The CDR3 spans 16 residues. V was clipped by 3 bases and J by 2 bases; unmatched bases: 4. The CDR3 DNA follows: TGTGCCAGCAGTGAGGGACAGGGGAATGGCAATCAGCCCCAGCATTTT. It codes for CASSEGQGNGNQPQHF.

The chain employs TRBV29-1 and TRBJ2-7; TRBD1 matches at 7 bases. Germline V gene lookup returns CDR1 SQVTM and CDR2 ANQGSEA. This CDR3 is built from 15 residues. Trimming removed 0 bases from V and 2 bases from J; junction bases left unmatched: 7. CDR3 sequence reads: CSVEDTLTGTYEQYF. In nucleotides, the CDR3 is TGCAGCGTTGAAGATACTTTGACAGGGACCTACGAGCAGTACTTC.

The CDR3 is CSASLTSGYNEQFF. The DNA for the CDR3 is TGCAGTGCTAGTCTGACTAGTGGGTACAATGAGCAGTTCTTC. The chain employs TRBV20-1 and TRBJ2-1; TRBD2 might be the D (6 bases). In germline, CDR1 is DFQATT, CDR2 SNEGSKA (reference sequence). The CDR3 totals 14 residues. V was shortened by 3 bases and J by 4 bases, with 13 bases between the two germline ends.